The present T cell receptor (beta chain) was sequenced within a study of T cells after yellow fever vaccination. Study results and caveats: Secondary responses were weaker yet peaked faster, day 5 versus 15.

This clonotype has at least ten counts. Its antigen remains unknown. Germline CDR1 and CDR2: SEHNR and FQNEAQ (reference sequence). J was trimmed by 7 bases and V by 0 bases; bases with no gene match: 7. CDR3 length equals 16 residues. Via MiXCR, TCRdb re-called the 5' RACE reads, giving one row per CDR3 protein. The profile covers about 210,000 distinct CDR3 sequences, with around 3.1% appearing a single time and around 3% taken by the ten largest. This sample comprised CD4+ T cells sorted from PBMCs, obtained 10 days after the yellow fever booster vaccination. This rearrangement joins TRBV7-9 to TRBJ2-5; TRBD2 matches 11 bases. This TCR was sampled from a man aged 18-30 years who received the YFV17D yellow fever vaccine. The CDR3 loop is CASSLALAGGLRTQYF. The CDR3 DNA sequence: TGTGCCAGCAGCTTAGCCCTAGCGGGGGGCCTACGGACCCAGTACTTC.